The present TCR beta chain was sequenced within a study of tissue T cells after allogeneic stem cell transplantation. Time point given: mouse harvest day 7 after allogeneic transplant. The graft held 10^6 splenic CD5+ T cells and 10^7 T-cell-depleted bone marrow cells. This mouse GVHD model was MHC-mismatched B6 to BALB/c, profiled day 7 or 14. This clone was picked up a small number of times. The antigen is not known. Gene labels here are mouse ones. With the read ending 1 residue before the CDR3 end, the germline J gene is used to fill in that end. Germline V gene data show CDR1 as SNHLY and CDR2 as FYNGKV (reference sequence). V gave up 5 bases and J gave up 0 bases; unmatched junction bases: 4. There are 14 residues in the CDR3. The study's findings and limits: Few T cell clones were shared across patients, but motif clusters showed tissue-specific shared signatures.

Survey-depth TCRbeta CDR3 sequencing reported V/J genes and productive frequencies. Profiling relied on immunoSEQ multiplex PCR, and the TCRdb table lists in-frame clones only, not all of them. Seen here are 8,000 or so clones, under 55% observed once, and the top ten hold approximately 2%. The sequenced material came from skin. The V call is TRBV3, the J call TRBJ2-7, with 7 bases fitting TRBD1. The receptor was isolated from a female BALB/c mouse given C57BL/6 T cells with graft-versus-host disease after an allogeneic hematopoietic cell transplant. The CDR3 bases that were read are TGTGCCAGCAGCCAACGGACAGGCTCCTATGAACAGTAC. Translation gives CASSQRTGSYEQY. The full CDR3 protein reads CASSQRTGSYEQYF.